This TCR beta chain was recovered during a study of CD8 T cells in Susac syndrome. Random hexamers were used to reverse transcribe about 0.5 to 1 ug of RNA. TCRdb passed the immunoSEQ multiplex PCR reads through MiXCR, listing each CDR3 protein once. In the table there are 55,000 to 80,000 distinct CDR3 sequences, around 93% of which are singletons. TEMRA cells were FACS-enriched, while CD8+ and CD4+ T cells were negatively isolated. Germline values: CDR1 LNHDA, CDR2 SQIVND (reference sequence). There are 17 residues in the CDR3. Trimming left V 8 bases short and J 2 bases short, with 22 bases between.

The TCR originated in a human donor with Susac syndrome. The chain carries TRBV19 and TRBJ1-5; tentatively, D is TRBD1 (6 bases). Sequencing input: CD4+ T cells from PBMCs. The CDR3 protein is CASGPRAGVSRNQPQHF. In DNA form, the CDR3 reads TGTGCCAGTGGCCCCCGGGCAGGGGTCTCTCGCAATCAGCCCCAGCATTTT.